This record covers a single T cell receptor beta chain. Its target is unknown. Use of 60 Vbeta and 13 Jbeta primers characterized the PCR. Sequencing used immunoSEQ multiplex PCR; TCRdb keeps in-frame clones, though not all of them. In the table there are over 100,000 clones, more than 60% of which are singletons. V dropped 3 bases and J dropped 0 bases, with 14 bases sitting between them. Germline CDR1 reads MNHEY; CDR2 reads SVGAGI. The CDR3 covers 16 residues. There were likely unrecorded immune exposures, though donors were nominally healthy when sampled. This sample is part of a study of cytomegalovirus exposure and HLA in healthy donors. Points from the study as a whole: Equally common other TCR beta chains were less clonally expanded than HLA-associated ones, a later analysis found.

The V call is TRBV6-5, the J call TRBJ1-2; possibly TRBD1 for D (5 bases). This clonotype was sampled from a man in his forties in good health and CMV-seropositive. The sequencing input was PBMCs. The CDR3 spells CASSYGNPGANYGYTF. The CDR3 DNA reads as TGTGCCAGCAGTTATGGCAATCCGGGGGCTAACTATGGCTACACCTTC.